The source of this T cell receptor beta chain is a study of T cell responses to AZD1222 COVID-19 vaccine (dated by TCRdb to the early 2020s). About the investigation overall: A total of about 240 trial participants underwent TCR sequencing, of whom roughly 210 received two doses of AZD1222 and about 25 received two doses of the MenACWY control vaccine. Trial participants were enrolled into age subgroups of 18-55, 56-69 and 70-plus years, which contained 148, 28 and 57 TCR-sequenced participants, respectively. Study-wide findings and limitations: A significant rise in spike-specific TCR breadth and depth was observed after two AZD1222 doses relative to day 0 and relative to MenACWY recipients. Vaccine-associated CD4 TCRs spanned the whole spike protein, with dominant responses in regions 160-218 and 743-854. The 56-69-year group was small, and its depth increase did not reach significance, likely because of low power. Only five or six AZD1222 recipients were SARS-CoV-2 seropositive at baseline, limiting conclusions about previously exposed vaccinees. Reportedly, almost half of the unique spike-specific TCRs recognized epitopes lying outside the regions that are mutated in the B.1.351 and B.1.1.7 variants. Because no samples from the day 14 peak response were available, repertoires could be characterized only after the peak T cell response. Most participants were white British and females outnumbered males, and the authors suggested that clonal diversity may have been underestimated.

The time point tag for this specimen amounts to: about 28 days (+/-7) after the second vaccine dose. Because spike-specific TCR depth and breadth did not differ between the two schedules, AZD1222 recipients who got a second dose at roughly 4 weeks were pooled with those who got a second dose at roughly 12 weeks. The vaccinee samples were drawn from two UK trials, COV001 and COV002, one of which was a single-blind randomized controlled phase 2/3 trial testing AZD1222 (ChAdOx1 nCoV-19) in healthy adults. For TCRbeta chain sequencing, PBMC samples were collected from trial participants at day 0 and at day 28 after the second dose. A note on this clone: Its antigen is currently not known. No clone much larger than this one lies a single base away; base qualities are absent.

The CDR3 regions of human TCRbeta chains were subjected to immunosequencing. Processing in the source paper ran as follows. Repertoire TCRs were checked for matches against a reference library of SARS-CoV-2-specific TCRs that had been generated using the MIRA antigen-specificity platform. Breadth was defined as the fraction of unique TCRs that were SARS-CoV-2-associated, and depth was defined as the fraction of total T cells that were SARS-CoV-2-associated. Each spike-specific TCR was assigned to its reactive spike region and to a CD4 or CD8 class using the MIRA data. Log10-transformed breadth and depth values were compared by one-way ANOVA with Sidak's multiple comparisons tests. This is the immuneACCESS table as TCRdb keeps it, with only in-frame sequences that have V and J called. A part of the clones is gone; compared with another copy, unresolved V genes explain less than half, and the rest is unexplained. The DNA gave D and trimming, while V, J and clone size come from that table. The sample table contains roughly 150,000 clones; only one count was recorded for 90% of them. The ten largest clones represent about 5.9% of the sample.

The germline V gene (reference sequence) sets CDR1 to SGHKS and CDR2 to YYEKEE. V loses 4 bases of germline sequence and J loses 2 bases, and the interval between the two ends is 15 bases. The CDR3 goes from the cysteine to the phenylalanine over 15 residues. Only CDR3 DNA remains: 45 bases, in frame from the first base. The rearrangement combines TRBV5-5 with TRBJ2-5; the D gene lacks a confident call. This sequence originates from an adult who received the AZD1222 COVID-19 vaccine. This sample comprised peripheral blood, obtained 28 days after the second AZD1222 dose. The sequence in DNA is TGTGCCAGCAGCCGATCAGCGCTGATTCAAGAGACCCAGTACTTC. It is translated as CASSRSALIQETQYF.